The clone carrying this T cell receptor (beta chain) ranks as medium-sized. Its antigen is not known. This entry is derived from a study of metastatic and nonmetastatic thyroid tumors. Study-wide context: Peripheral blood and tumor or nodule samples from malignant and benign thyroid patients were compared.

After removal of 3 bases from V and 8 bases from J, the junction contained 4 bases not matched to a gene. CDR3 size: 14 residues. CDR1 and CDR2 (germline): MRHNA, SNTAGT. Through MiXCR, TCRdb re-clonotyped the PCR reads. The table includes about 8,100 clones, 44% detected once. Study results and caveats: As reported, TCR beta diversity in blood and tumor was significantly higher in malignant thyroid tumors than in benign nodules.

Thyroid surgery was performed in patients who had received no treatment beforehand. This chain uses TRBV6-4 with TRBJ2-1, with 10 bases lining up with TRBD2. This sequence originates from a male donor with papillary thyroid cancer or a benign thyroid nodule (not recorded which). Some clones in this sample may be carry-over from other donors' samples. Sequencing was performed on tumor tissue. For the CDR3, the DNA is TGTGCCAGCAGTGAGGACGGGACTAGCGATGAGCAGTTCTTC. This translates into CASSEDGTSDEQFF.